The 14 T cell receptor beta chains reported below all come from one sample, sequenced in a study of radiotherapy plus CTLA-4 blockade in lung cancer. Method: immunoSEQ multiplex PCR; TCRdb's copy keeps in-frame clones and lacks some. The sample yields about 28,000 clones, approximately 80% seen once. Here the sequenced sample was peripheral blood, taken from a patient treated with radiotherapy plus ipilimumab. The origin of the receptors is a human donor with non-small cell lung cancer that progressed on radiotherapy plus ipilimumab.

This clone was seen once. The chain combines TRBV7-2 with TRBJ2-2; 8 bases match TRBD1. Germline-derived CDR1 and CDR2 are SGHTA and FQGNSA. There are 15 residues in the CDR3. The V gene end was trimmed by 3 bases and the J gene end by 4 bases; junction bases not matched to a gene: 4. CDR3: CASSFLQGGTGELFF. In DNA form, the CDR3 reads TGTGCCAGCAGCTTCTTACAGGGGGGCACCGGGGAGCTGTTTTTT.

CDR3 DNA sequence: TGTGCCAGCTCACCGGGAACAGCGAACACTGAAGCTTTCTTT. Its protein is CASSPGTANTEAFF. The chain is built from TRBV18 and TRBJ1-1; D unclear. V shed 3 bases and J shed 1 base, with 9 bases lying between them. Germline CDR1 reads KGHSH; CDR2 reads LQKENI. This CDR3 is built from 14 residues.

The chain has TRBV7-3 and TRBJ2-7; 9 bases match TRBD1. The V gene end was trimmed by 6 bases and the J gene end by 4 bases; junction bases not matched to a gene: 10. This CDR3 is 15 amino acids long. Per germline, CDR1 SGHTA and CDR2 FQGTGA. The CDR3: CASSPGQGIGYEQYF. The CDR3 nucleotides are TGTGCCAGCAGTCCAGGACAGGGGATCGGATACGAGCAGTACTTC.

The CDR3 is CASSLSGDREKLFF. The DNA for the CDR3 is TGTGCCAGCAGTTTATCAGGAGATCGTGAAAAACTGTTTTTT. The J gene is TRBJ1-4, the V gene TRBV28; D is uncertain. The CDR3 is 14 amino acids. Trimming removed 1 base from V and 7 bases from J, with 10 bases in between. The germline CDR1 and CDR2 sequences are MDHEN and SYDVKM.

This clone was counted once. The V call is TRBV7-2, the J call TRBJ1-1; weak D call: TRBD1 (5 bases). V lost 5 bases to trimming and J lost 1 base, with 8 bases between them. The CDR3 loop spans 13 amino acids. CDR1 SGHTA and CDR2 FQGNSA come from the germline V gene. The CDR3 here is CASSRGTNTEAFF. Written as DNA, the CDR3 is TGTGCCAGCAGCCGGGGGACGAACACTGAAGCTTTCTTT.

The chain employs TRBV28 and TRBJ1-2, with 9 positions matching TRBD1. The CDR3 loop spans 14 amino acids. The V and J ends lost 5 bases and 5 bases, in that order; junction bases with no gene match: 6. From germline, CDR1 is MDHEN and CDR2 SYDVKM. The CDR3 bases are TGTGCCAGCAGTAAACGGACAGGGGCATATGGCTACACCTTC. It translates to CASSKRTGAYGYTF.

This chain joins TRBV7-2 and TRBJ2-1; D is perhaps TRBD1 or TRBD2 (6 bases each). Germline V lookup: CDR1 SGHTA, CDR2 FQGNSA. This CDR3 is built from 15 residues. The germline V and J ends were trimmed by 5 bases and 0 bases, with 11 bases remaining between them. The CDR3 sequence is CASSPGGGSYNEQFF. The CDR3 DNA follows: TGTGCCAGCAGCCCCGGGGGCGGCTCCTACAATGAGCAGTTCTTC.

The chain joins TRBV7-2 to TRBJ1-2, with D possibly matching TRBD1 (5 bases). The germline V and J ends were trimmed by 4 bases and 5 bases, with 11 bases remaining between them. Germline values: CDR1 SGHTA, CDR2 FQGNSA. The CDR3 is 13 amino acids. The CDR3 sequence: CASSSGGAYGYTF. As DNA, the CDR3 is TGTGCCAGCAGCTCCGGCGGGGCATATGGCTACACCTTC.

CDR3 DNA: TGTGCCAGCAGTCCCCTGCGGGAGGGCGGAGAGACCCAGTACTTC. Amino acids: CASSPLREGGETQYF. The chain has TRBV28 and TRBJ2-5; 9 positions agree with TRBD2. Germline CDR1 and CDR2: MDHEN and SYDVKM. The CDR3 loop spans 15 amino acids. Unmatched junction bases numbered 8, after V lost 5 bases and J lost 4 bases.

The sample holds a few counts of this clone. CDR3 bases: TGCGCCAGCAGCCCGGGACCAACTAATGAAAAACTGTTTTTT. This encodes CASSPGPTNEKLFF. The rearrangement uses TRBV4-1 and TRBJ1-4, with a tentative D call TRBD1 (5 bases). This CDR3 has 14 amino acids. Between the trimmed V and J ends, which lost 4 bases and 0 bases, there was a span of 6 bases. The germline V gene has CDR1 MGHRA and CDR2 YSYEKL.

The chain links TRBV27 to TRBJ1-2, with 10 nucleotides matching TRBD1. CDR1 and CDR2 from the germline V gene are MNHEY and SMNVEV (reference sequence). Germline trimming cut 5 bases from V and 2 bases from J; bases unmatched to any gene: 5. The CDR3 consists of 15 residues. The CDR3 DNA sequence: TGTGCCAGCAGTCCCTTGGGACAGGGGAACTATGGCTACACCTTC. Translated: CASSPLGQGNYGYTF.

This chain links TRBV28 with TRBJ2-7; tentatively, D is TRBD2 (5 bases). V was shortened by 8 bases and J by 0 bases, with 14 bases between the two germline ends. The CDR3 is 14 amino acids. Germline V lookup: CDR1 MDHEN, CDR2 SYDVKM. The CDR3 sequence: CASDGSGSSYEQYF. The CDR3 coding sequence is TGTGCCAGCGATGGGAGCGGCAGCTCCTACGAGCAGTACTTC.

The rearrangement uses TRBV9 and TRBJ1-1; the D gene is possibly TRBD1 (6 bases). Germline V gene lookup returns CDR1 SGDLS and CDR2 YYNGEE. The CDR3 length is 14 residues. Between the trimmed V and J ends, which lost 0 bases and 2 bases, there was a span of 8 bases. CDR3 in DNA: TGTGCCAGCAGCGTAGAGGGGACAAACACTGAAGCTTTCTTT. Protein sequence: CASSVEGTNTEAFF.

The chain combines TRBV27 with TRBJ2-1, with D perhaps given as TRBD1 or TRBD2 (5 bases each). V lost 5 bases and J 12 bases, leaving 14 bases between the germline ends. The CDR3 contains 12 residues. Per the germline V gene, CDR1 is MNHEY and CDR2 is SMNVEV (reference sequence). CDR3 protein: CASSLDGTGQFF. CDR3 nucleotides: TGTGCCAGCAGTCTCGATGGGACGGGGCAGTTCTTC.